This T cell receptor (beta chain) emerged from a study of technical replicates of blood from a few donors. The table came from immunoSEQ multiplex PCR; TCRdb's copy has only in-frame clones and leaves some out. Altogether about 100,000 clones are present, 90% to 96% being singletons, with the ten largest covering 0.2% to 0.25%. The sequencing input was T cells isolated from PBMCs. This TCR was recovered from a human donor in good health.

The CDR3 region is CSVDCGTDVSYEQYF. The DNA for the CDR3 is TGCAGCGTTGATTGCGGGACGGACGTTTCCTACGAGCAGTACTTC. The genes are TRBV29-1 and TRBJ2-7, with D maybe TRBD2 (6 bases). Germline lookup yields CDR1 SQVTM and CDR2 ANQGSEA. The V and J ends lost 3 bases and 1 base respectively, with 16 bases between them. CDR3 length: 15 residues.